The sequence of this T cell receptor beta chain was determined in a study of cytotoxic CD8 clonotypes in ibrutinib-treated CLL. Germline loops: CDR1 SQVTM, CDR2 ANQGSEA. Trimming stripped 4 bases from V and 10 bases from J, with 17 bases between. There are 13 residues in the CDR3. Assay: immunoSEQ multiplex PCR; the TCRdb copy retains only in-frame clones and omits some. The sample holds about 120,000 clones, approximately 58% seen once. PBMCs were cryopreserved, and 1.5 to 2 micrograms of genomic DNA from them went into TCR beta libraries. This clone was seen a handful of times. Sequences were derived from PBMCs, sampled after 24 months of ibrutinib treatment. The TCR comes from a human donor with chronic lymphocytic leukemia. V usage is TRBV29-1 and J usage is TRBJ2-1; D ambiguous. The CDR3 coding sequence is TGCAGCGTTGGTCACTCAAACATCGGGGAGCAGTTCTTC. Its protein is CSVGHSNIGEQFF.